Included here is one T cell receptor beta chain sequence, with context. The antigen remains undetermined. The PCR employed 60 Vbeta primers together with 13 Jbeta primers. Assay: immunoSEQ multiplex PCR; the TCRdb copy retains only in-frame clones and omits some. Of about 140,000 clones listed, approximately 82% are singletons. The data are from a study of cytomegalovirus exposure and HLA in healthy donors. Study observations and caveats: Immune exposure data for these donors was limited to CMV serostatus. There were 160 or so TCR beta chains listed as cytomegalovirus-associated. Whilst most TCR sequences proved rare, a subset of public TCRs occurred across many donors.

CDR3 length: 16 residues. CDR1 MNHNY and CDR2 SVGAGI come from the germline V gene (reference sequence). V shed 2 bases and J 2 bases; nucleotides not matched to a gene: 9. The sample comprised PBMCs. The sequence came from a woman between 40 and 55 years old in good health and CMV-seronegative. V gene TRBV6-6 combines with J gene TRBJ2-7, with 7 bases lining up with TRBD1. The DNA of the CDR3 is TGTGCCAGCAGTTACAGACAGGGAGCCCGTCCCTACGAGCAGTACTTC. Protein sequence: CASSYRQGARPYEQYF.